These 25 T cell receptor beta chains originate from one sample sequenced in a study of T cell repertoires in cytomegalovirus infection. For these receptors, no antigen is known. TCRdb ran MiXCR on the reads and lists one entry per CDR3 protein. The sample records about 110,000 distinct CDR3 sequences, around 31% being singletons. The sequencing here drew on CD8+ T cells from cultured PBMCs, taken from culture after CMV antigen stimulation. The origin of the receptors is a human donor in good health (CMV status not recorded). Some clones in this sample may be carry-over from other donors' samples.

The gene calls are TRBV29-1 and TRBJ2-2; 8 bases match TRBD1. After removal of 3 bases from V and 3 bases from J, the junction contained 6 bases not matched to a gene. CDR1 SQVTM and CDR2 ANQGSEA come from the germline V gene. The CDR3 consists of 15 residues. The CDR3: CSVEWTGFHTGELFF. The CDR3 coding sequence is TGCAGCGTTGAGTGGACAGGGTTTCACACCGGGGAGCTGTTTTTT.

In DNA, the CDR3 is TGTGCCAGCAGTTACTCGCAGGGGTCCTACAATGAGCAGTTCTTC. This translates into CASSYSQGSYNEQFF. The V gene is TRBV6-5, the J gene TRBJ2-1, with TRBD1 as a possible D gene (6 bases). V was clipped by 0 bases and J by 1 base, with 7 bases between them. The V gene's germline CDR1 is MNHEY and CDR2 SVGAGI. CDR3 length: 15 residues.

The CDR3 loop reads CASSLFGGLPGELFF. Here the CDR3 DNA reads TGTGCCAGCAGCCTTTTTGGCGGTCTCCCCGGGGAGCTGTTTTTT. This chain uses TRBV14 with TRBJ2-2, with unresolved D. The CDR3 has 15 amino acids. Trimming removed 4 bases at V and 6 bases at J, with 15 bases between. Germline assignment: CDR1 SGHDN and CDR2 FVKESK.

The chain has TRBV7-8 and TRBJ1-4, with D unresolved. Trimming shortened V by 4 bases and J by 8 bases, and 8 bases separated the two germline ends. This CDR3 has 12 residues. Germline lookup yields CDR1 SGHVS and CDR2 FQNEAQ. This CDR3 reads CASSSQEEKLFF. The CDR3 DNA follows: TGTGCCAGCAGCTCCCAAGAAGAAAAACTGTTTTTT.

Only a few counts were recorded for this clonotype. The J gene is TRBJ2-3, the V gene TRBV5-4; 7 bases map to TRBD2. The CDR3 consists of 14 residues. The V gene end was trimmed by 2 bases and the J gene end by 3 bases; junction bases not matched to a gene: 3. CDR1 is SGHNT, CDR2 YYREEE, per germline (reference sequence). For the CDR3, the DNA is TGTGCCAGCAGCTTTGGGGGGGTGACAGATACGCAGTATTTT. Residues: CASSFGGVTDTQYF.

This clonotype was seen more than once but under ten times. In DNA form, the CDR3 reads TGTGCCACCAGCAGAGATAGGGGATGGATCAATGAGCAGTTCTTC. This gives the protein CATSRDRGWINEQFF. The chain recombines TRBV15 with TRBJ2-1; a possible D gene is TRBD1 (5 bases). The CDR3 totals 15 residues. Deletions cut 0 bases from V and 6 bases from J, with 12 bases between. Germline loops: CDR1 LNHNV, CDR2 YYDKDF (reference sequence).

About this clonotype: A junction end diverges from the germline sequence, so it may reflect a read error. This chain uses TRBV12-3 or TRBV12-4 with TRBJ1-2; D not resolved. This CDR3 comprises 13 residues. The CDR3 loop is CANSLSAIYGYTF. The CDR3 nucleotides are TGTGCCAACAGTTTATCGGCCATCTATGGCTACACCTTC.

This clonotype showed up just a few times. V gene TRBV11-1 combines with J gene TRBJ1-1; no firm D call. The germline V and J ends were trimmed by 6 bases and 5 bases, with 10 bases remaining between them. The CDR3 runs to 12 residues. Germline values: CDR1 SGHAT, CDR2 FQDESV (reference sequence). CDR3 in DNA: TGTGCCAGCAGGAGTATCGGGACTGAAGCTTTCTTT. Protein: CASRSIGTEAFF. The full variable domain, its missing parts supplied by reference TRBV11-1 and TRBJ1-1, is EAEVAQSPRYKITEKSQAVAFWCDPISGHATLYWYRQILGQGPELLVQFQDESVVDDSQLPKDRFSAERLKGVDSTLKIQPAELGDSAMYLCASRSIGTEAFFGQGTRLTVV.

This chain links TRBV7-6 with TRBJ2-2; D tentatively reads TRBD1 or TRBD2 (7 bases each). The CDR3 extends over 15 amino acids. Germline V gene data show CDR1 as SGHVS and CDR2 as FNYEAQ. The V end lost 5 bases, the J end lost 4 bases, and 14 bases lay between the germline ends. The CDR3 sequence is CASSPGGGSTGELFF. The CDR3 nucleotides read TGTGCCAGCAGCCCAGGGGGGGGGAGCACCGGGGAGCTGTTTTTT.

The V and J genes are TRBV20-1 and TRBJ2-7; possible D gene TRBD2, 6 bases. Trimming took 0 bases from V and 7 from J, leaving 19 bases between them. The CDR3 spans 15 residues. CDR1 is DFQATT, CDR2 SNEGSKA, per germline (reference sequence). DNA for the CDR3: TGCAGTGCTAGAGATAGAGGACTAAACCTTGGTGAGCAGTACTTC. This codes for CSARDRGLNLGEQYF.

Only a few counts were recorded for this clonotype. The chain employs TRBV3-1 and TRBJ2-1; 8 bases match TRBD1. The CDR3 consists of 13 residues. CDR1 and CDR2 (germline): LGHDT, YNNKEL (reference sequence). V shed 1 base, J shed 9 bases, and the junction held 2 bases outside the gene matches. The CDR3, as DNA: TGTGCCAGCAGCCAAGGACAGGGGCGTGAGCAGTTCTTC. Its protein product is CASSQGQGREQFF.

This clonotype turned up a few times. CDR3 sequence reads: CASSWTGANTEAFF. Here the CDR3 DNA reads TGTGCCAGCAGCTGGACAGGGGCGAACACTGAAGCTTTCTTT. The chain carries TRBV5-4 and TRBJ1-1; 9 bases line up with TRBD1. Losses at the gene ends were 3 bases for V and 1 base for J; bases not matched to a gene: 1. The CDR3 runs 14 residues. Germline CDR1 reads SGHNT; CDR2 reads YYREEE (reference sequence).

This clonotype was detected a few times. J is TRBJ2-7 and V is TRBV27; D ambiguous. The germline V gene encodes CDR1 MNHEY and CDR2 SMNVEV (reference sequence). The V end was cut by 3 bases, the J end by 2 bases, with 8 bases between. This CDR3 is 13 amino acids long. CDR3 DNA sequence: TGTGCCAGCAGTTTTAGAGTTCCCTACGAGCAGTACTTC. Translated: CASSFRVPYEQYF.

This clonotype showed up just a few times. The genes are TRBV7-8 and TRBJ1-1; D ambiguous. The CDR3 sequence is 14 residues long. CDR1 and CDR2 from the germline V gene are SGHVS and FQNEAQ. Trimming removed 2 bases from V and 2 bases from J, with 9 bases in between. This chain's CDR3 is CASSLFGDNTEAFF. DNA for the CDR3: TGTGCCAGCAGCTTATTTGGGGATAACACTGAAGCTTTCTTT.

The rearrangement links TRBV5-6 to TRBJ2-7; D is uncertain. Germline loops: CDR1 SGHDT, CDR2 YYEEEE. There are 14 residues in the CDR3. With 0 bases removed from V and 2 bases from J, the gap between germline ends came to 9 bases. This CDR3 reads CASSLGGSAYEQYF. In DNA form, the CDR3 reads TGTGCCAGCAGCTTGGGAGGCAGCGCCTACGAGCAGTACTTC.

The CDR3 nucleotides are TGTGCCAGTACTATCGGACAGGGAGCCGAGCAGTACTTC. Protein sequence: CASTIGQGAEQYF. The rearrangement uses TRBV19 and TRBJ2-7; the match to TRBD1 covers 8 bases. Germline CDR1 is LNHDA and CDR2 is SQIVND (reference sequence). After removal of 7 bases from V and 6 bases from J, the junction contained 8 bases not matched to a gene. This CDR3 region has 13 residues.

This clonotype came up a few times. The chain is built from TRBV24-1 and TRBJ2-5; 14 bases match TRBD2. The J segment lost 5 bases and the V segment lost 6 bases, leaving 7 bases of the junction unmatched. The germline V gene encodes CDR1 KGHDR and CDR2 SFDVKD. The length of the CDR3 is 16 residues. CDR3 nucleotide sequence: TGTGCCACCAGTCCAGGGACTAGCGGGGGAGCGGAGACCCAGTACTTC. It specifies CATSPGTSGGAETQYF.

The chain links TRBV2 to TRBJ1-1; D possibly corresponds to TRBD1 (5 bases). The CDR3 runs 12 residues. Trimming removed 8 bases from V and 5 bases from J, with 12 bases in between. Germline V gene data show CDR1 as SNHLY and CDR2 as FYNNEI. The CDR3: CASEGRDTEAFF. For the CDR3, the DNA is TGTGCCAGCGAGGGCAGGGATACTGAAGCTTTCTTT.

This clonotype was observed a handful of times. The CDR3 region has the DNA TGCAGCGTTGAAGATGGTTTCGGGGGGGTGAACACTGAAGCTTTCTTT. It encodes CSVEDGFGGVNTEAFF. V and J are TRBV29-1 and TRBJ1-1; a weak D match, TRBD1 (5 bases). The CDR3 loop spans 16 amino acids. V lost 0 bases to trimming and J lost 0 bases, with 14 bases between them. Germline loops: CDR1 SQVTM, CDR2 ANQGSEA.

The table lists this clonotype with a few counts. This chain links TRBV7-6 with TRBJ2-1; D gene uncertain. The V gene's germline CDR1 is SGHVS and CDR2 FNYEAQ. The ends were cut back, 2 bases at V and 0 bases at J, with 8 bases in the middle. This CDR3 is built from 15 residues. CDR3 in amino acids: CASSLTFGSYNEQFF. The CDR3 DNA reads as TGTGCCAGCAGCTTAACTTTCGGCTCCTACAATGAGCAGTTCTTC.

This chain links TRBV2 with TRBJ2-1, with D uncertain. This CDR3 comprises 12 residues. V was cut by 2 bases and J by 4 bases, with 3 bases left in between. In germline, CDR1 is SNHLY, CDR2 FYNNEI. In nucleotides, the CDR3 is TGTGCCAGCAGTGAATTTTACAATGAGCAGTTCTTC. The encoded protein is CASSEFYNEQFF.

The gene calls are TRBV4-1 and TRBJ2-5; possible D gene TRBD2, 6 bases. The germline V and J ends were trimmed by 2 bases and 9 bases, with 19 bases remaining between them. Germline CDR1 and CDR2: MGHRA and YSYEKL. This CDR3 comprises 15 residues. This CDR3 reads CASSQLTSGVMAQYF. DNA of the CDR3: TGCGCCAGCAGCCAACTCACCTCGGGGGTAATGGCCCAGTACTTC.

There are many counts of this clonotype. The chain links TRBV7-6 to TRBJ1-5, with D possibly TRBD1 on 6 matching bases. Germline CDR1 reads SGHVS; CDR2 reads FNYEAQ. V was trimmed by 4 bases and J by 3 bases, leaving 13 bases between them. This CDR3 region has 15 residues. The DNA of the CDR3 is TGTGCCAGCAGCTCGGAGGGGGGCTTCAATCAGCCCCAGCATTTT. This encodes CASSSEGGFNQPQHF.

This clonotype was detected a few times. At one of its ends the junction is not consistent with the germline gene, which may arise from a read error. This chain joins TRBV4-1 and TRBJ1-1; D is uncertain. There are 12 residues in the CDR3. CDR1 is MGHRA, CDR2 YSYEKL, per germline. The CDR3 loop is CASSHDTRSGEF. CDR3 bases: TGCGCCAGCAGCCATGACACAAGATCGGGTGAGTTT.

The V and J genes are TRBV5-1 and TRBJ2-3; 9 bases are a match to TRBD1. Germline V lookup: CDR1 SGHRS, CDR2 YFSETQ. Losses at the gene ends were 1 base for V and 5 bases for J; bases not matched to a gene: 2. The CDR3 runs 14 residues. CDR3 protein: CASSLWTGEDTQYF. DNA for the CDR3: TGCGCCAGCAGCTTGTGGACAGGGGAAGATACGCAGTATTTT. Variable domain in full (rest from reference TRBV5-1 and TRBJ2-3): KAGVTQTPRYLIKTRGQQVTLSCSPISGHRSVSWYQQTPGQGLQFLFEYFSETQRNKGNFPGRFSGRQFSNSRSEMNVSTLELGDSALYLCASSLWTGEDTQYFGPGTRLTVL.